Below are 20 T cell receptor beta chains sequenced from a single sample in a study of blood T cell repertoires in COVID-19. The data were produced by immunoSEQ multiplex PCR, yet TCRdb's version contains in-frame clones alone and is incomplete. The table records around 250,000 clones, 90% of them present only once. Sequenced: PBMCs or T cells enriched from blood (not recorded which). The receptor set was obtained from a young woman with acute COVID-19.

This rearrangement joins TRBV2 to TRBJ2-1; D is possibly TRBD1 (5 bases). Germline V lookup: CDR1 SNHLY, CDR2 FYNNEI. The V end was cut by 1 base, the J end by 2 bases, with 15 bases between. This CDR3 is built from 17 residues. Here the CDR3 reads CASSEDDTGSTYNEQFF. Written as DNA, the CDR3 is TGTGCCAGCAGTGAAGACGATACAGGTTCCACCTACAATGAGCAGTTCTTC.

The genes are TRBV6-4 and TRBJ1-5, with 10 bases matching TRBD1. This CDR3 comprises 16 residues. CDR1 MRHNA and CDR2 SNTAGT come from the germline V gene. After removal of 2 bases from V and 5 bases from J, the junction contained 6 bases not matched to a gene. The CDR3 is CASSDTDRGLDQPQHF. CDR3 DNA sequence: TGTGCCAGCAGTGACACAGACAGGGGGCTTGATCAGCCCCAGCATTTT.

The chain uses TRBV7-9 and TRBJ2-1; D is unresolved. The CDR3 covers 15 residues. V was clipped by 0 bases and J by 6 bases, with 12 bases between them. Looked up from germline, CDR1 is SEHNR and CDR2 is FQNEAQ (reference sequence). CDR3 DNA: TGTGCCAGCAGCTTAGCGGGCGAGATACCCAATGAGCAGTTCTTC. This sequence encodes CASSLAGEIPNEQFF. Supplemented by reference TRBV7-9 and TRBJ2-1, the full variable domain reads DTGVSQNPRHKITKRGQNVTFRCDPISEHNRLYWYRQTLGQGPEFLTYFQNEAQLEKSRLLSDRFSAERPKGSFSTLEIQRTEQGDSAMYLCASSLAGEIPNEQFFGPGTRLTVL.

This clone occurred once. The chain recombines TRBV4-2 with TRBJ2-7, with D perhaps TRBD2 (5 bases). The germline gives CDR1 LGHNA, CDR2 YNFKEQ. The CDR3 runs 15 residues. Trimming took off 5 bases at V and 5 bases at J, with 19 bases between the two ends. The CDR3 nucleotides read TGTGCCAGCAGCGGAAAGGACTGGGGTATCCACGAGCAGTACTTC. It yields the protein CASSGKDWGIHEQYF.

V is TRBV28 and J is TRBJ2-7; perhaps TRBD2 as D (6 bases). The CDR3 loop spans 15 amino acids. CDR1 is MDHEN and CDR2 is SYDVKM in the germline V gene. Trimming removed 8 bases at V and 6 bases at J, with 23 bases between. The CDR3 sequence is CASHLGVEGTGEQYF. The CDR3 DNA reads TGTGCCAGCCACCTTGGGGTGGAGGGGACCGGCGAGCAGTACTTC.

This clone was picked up one time. The chain links TRBV14 to TRBJ2-1; no reliable D call. CDR3 length: 13 amino acids. Germline-derived CDR1 and CDR2 are SGHDN and FVKESK. The ends were cut back, 1 base at V and 9 bases at J, with 10 bases in the middle. The CDR3 sequence: CASSQGEEIEQFF. The CDR3 nucleotides are TGTGCCAGCAGCCAAGGAGAAGAAATTGAGCAGTTCTTC.

The genes are TRBV14 and TRBJ2-5; a possible D gene is TRBD1 (6 bases). V lost 0 bases and J lost 1, with 6 bases in between. The CDR3 sequence is 14 residues long. Germline CDR1 is SGHDN and CDR2 is FVKESK. CDR3 sequence: CASSQEDSQETQYF. In DNA, the CDR3 is TGTGCCAGCAGCCAAGAGGACAGCCAAGAGACCCAGTACTTC. The whole variable domain, filled in from reference TRBV14 and TRBJ2-5, reads EAGVTQFPSHSVIEKGQTVTLRCDPISGHDNLYWYRRVMGKEIKFLLHFVKESKQDESGMPNNRFLAERTGGTYSTLKVQPAELEDSGVYFCASSQEDSQETQYFGPGTRLLVL.

The table lists this clone with a count of one. The V gene is TRBV6-4, the J gene TRBJ1-6; 8 bases line up with TRBD1. CDR3 length: 18 amino acids. Unmatched junction bases numbered 15, after V lost 7 bases and J lost 4 bases. Germline V lookup: CDR1 MRHNA, CDR2 SNTAGT. The CDR3 reads CASNGHRQQGDYNSPLHF. The CDR3 coding sequence is TGTGCCAGCAACGGCCACCGCCAACAGGGGGATTATAATTCACCCCTCCACTTT.

This clone was counted a single time. The V call is TRBV20-1, the J call TRBJ1-1; D unclear. CDR3 length: 14 amino acids. With 3 bases removed from V and 1 base from J, the gap between germline ends came to 12 bases. Germline lookup yields CDR1 DFQATT and CDR2 SNEGSKA (reference sequence). The CDR3 here is CSASSVLGNTEAFF. In DNA, the CDR3 is TGCAGTGCTAGTAGCGTCTTGGGGAACACTGAAGCTTTCTTT.

This chain uses TRBV21-1 with TRBJ2-5; the table's D call of TRBD2 was not tested on the DNA. TRBV21-1 is a pseudogene. The CDR3 spans 17 residues. The CDR3 region has the DNA TGTGCCAGCAGCAGCTCCCCCCCCCTCTCTAGCGGAGAGACCCAGTACTTC. Encoded protein: CASSSSPPLSSGETQYF.

This clone was recorded a few times. V and J are TRBV5-5 and TRBJ1-1; D is undetermined. The CDR3 is 15 amino acids. Deletions cut 6 bases from V and 0 bases from J, with 15 bases between. Germline V gene lookup returns CDR1 SGHKS and CDR2 YYEKEE (reference sequence). The DNA of the CDR3 is TGTGCCAGCACCCAAAGCGGACGCATGAACACTGAAGCTTTCTTT. It codes for CASTQSGRMNTEAFF.

V gene TRBV9 combines with J gene TRBJ2-1; TRBD2 matches at 8 bases. This CDR3 has 16 residues. Germline V gene lookup returns CDR1 SGDLS and CDR2 YYNGEE. V lost 1 base and J lost 4; bases outside the gene matches: 7. Here the CDR3 reads CASSVWLAGGYNEQFF. In nucleotides, the CDR3 is TGTGCCAGCAGCGTATGGCTCGCGGGAGGATACAATGAGCAGTTCTTC.

The chain carries TRBV27 and TRBJ2-7; TRBD1 agrees at 7 bases. Germline trimming cut 6 bases from V and 6 bases from J; bases unmatched to any gene: 5. CDR3 length: 12 residues. CDR1 MNHEY and CDR2 SMNVEV come from the germline V gene (reference sequence). The CDR3 region has the DNA TGTGCCAGCAGCCCGACAGGGATCGAGCAGTACTTC. Translating it yields CASSPTGIEQYF.

This sequence joins TRBV9 and TRBJ2-2; 9 bases map to TRBD2. CDR1 SGDLS and CDR2 YYNGEE come from the germline V gene. CDR3 size: 17 residues. The V gene end was trimmed by 0 bases and the J gene end by 1 base; junction bases not matched to a gene: 4. CDR3 DNA: TGTGCCAGCAGCGTAGGCGGGACTAGCAGGAACACCGGGGAGCTGTTTTTT. Translating gives CASSVGGTSRNTGELFF.

The chain combines TRBV7-9 with TRBJ1-3, with TRBD1 matching over 9 bases. The CDR3 loop spans 14 amino acids. Germline CDR1 reads SEHNR; CDR2 reads FQNEAQ (reference sequence). J was trimmed by 3 bases and V by 5 bases; bases with no gene match: 2. The CDR3: CASSRTGVGNTIYF. The CDR3 coding sequence is TGTGCCAGCAGCCGGACAGGGGTTGGAAACACCATATATTTT.

The chain couples TRBV7-2 to TRBJ2-4; D is possibly TRBD1 (6 bases). V gave up 5 bases and J gave up 0 bases, with 11 bases separating them. Looked up from germline, CDR1 is SGHTA and CDR2 is FQGNSA. This CDR3 contains 15 residues. CDR3 sequence: CASSPRTVAKNIQYF. DNA of the CDR3: TGTGCCAGCAGCCCTCGGACAGTAGCCAAAAACATTCAGTACTTC. The full variable domain, rest sourced from reference TRBV7-2 and TRBJ2-4, is GAGVSQSPSNKVTEKGKDVELRCDPISGHTALYWYRQSLGQGLEFLIYFQGNSAPDKSGLPSDRFSAERTGGSVSTLTIQRTQQEDSAVYLCASSPRTVAKNIQYFGAGTRLSVL.

The chain links TRBV13 to TRBJ2-7, with 14 bases aligning to TRBD2. Germline V CDR1 and CDR2: PRHDT, FYEKMQ (reference sequence). This CDR3 is built from 16 residues. The ends lost 5 bases at V and 3 bases at J; junction bases unmatched: 6. CDR3 sequence reads: CASSAHGLAGGYEQYF. The CDR3 bases are TGTGCCAGCAGCGCACATGGACTAGCGGGAGGCTACGAGCAGTACTTC.

This chain uses TRBV20-1 with TRBJ2-7; no definite D call. Looked up from germline, CDR1 is DFQATT and CDR2 is SNEGSKA (reference sequence). Trimming cost V 3 bases and J 2 bases, with 14 bases left between them. There are 14 residues in the CDR3. CDR3 loop: CSASEAVNPYEQYF. DNA for the CDR3: TGCAGTGCTAGTGAGGCTGTTAACCCCTACGAGCAGTACTTC.

The V and J genes are TRBV10-3 and TRBJ1-4, with TRBD1 identical over 8 bases. Trimming removed 4 bases from V and 9 bases from J; junction bases left unmatched: 7. From germline, CDR1 is ENHRY and CDR2 SYGVKD. CDR3 size: 14 residues. The CDR3 DNA reads TGTGCCATCAGTGTGGGAGACAGGGGCCAAAAACTGTTTTTT. Amino acid sequence: CAISVGDRGQKLFF.

This rearrangement joins TRBV30 to TRBJ1-2, with TRBD1 matching 8 bases. The CDR3 runs to 13 residues. CDR1 and CDR2 (germline): GTSNPN, SVGIG (reference sequence). Trimming at V came to 7 bases and at J to 3 bases, leaving 7 bases not matched to a gene. The CDR3: CALTGVWDYGYTF. CDR3 DNA: TGTGCCTTGACAGGGGTATGGGACTATGGCTACACCTTC.